Listed here are 3 T cell receptor beta chains from one sample, sequenced in a study of blood T cell repertoires in COVID-19. Sequenced by immunoSEQ multiplex PCR; TCRdb stores in-frame clones only, minus some. In the table there are over 200,000 clones, over 75% of which are singletons. Sequencing was done on a sample of peripheral blood. Receptors originate from a man aged 35 to 55 with active or convalescent COVID-19.

The J gene is TRBJ2-1, the V gene TRBV6-4; 11 bases line up with TRBD2. The length of the CDR3 is 16 residues. The V and J ends lost 4 bases and 8 bases, in that order; junction bases with no gene match: 10. Germline CDR1 MRHNA, CDR2 SNTAGT. The chain's CDR3 is CASSALAGGPGDEQFF. For the CDR3, the DNA is TGTGCCAGCAGTGCGCTAGCGGGAGGTCCAGGGGATGAGCAGTTCTTC.

The V and J genes are TRBV2 and TRBJ2-3; tentatively, D is TRBD1 (6 bases). CDR3 length: 12 residues. Looked up from germline, CDR1 is SNHLY and CDR2 is FYNNEI. The ends were cut back, 8 bases at V and 2 bases at J, with 8 bases in the middle. CDR3 amino acids: CASGQHTDTQYF. DNA of the CDR3: TGTGCCAGCGGACAGCACACAGATACGCAGTATTTT.

This sequence joins TRBV5-6 and TRBJ1-1; tentative D call: TRBD1 (6 bases). Trimming removed 0 bases from V and 0 bases from J, with 18 bases in between. The CDR3 sequence is 18 residues long. Germline values: CDR1 SGHDT, CDR2 YYEEEE. Here the CDR3 reads CASSLARGQRIMNTEAFF. As DNA, the CDR3 is TGTGCCAGCAGCTTGGCCAGGGGTCAGCGGATCATGAACACTGAAGCTTTCTTT.